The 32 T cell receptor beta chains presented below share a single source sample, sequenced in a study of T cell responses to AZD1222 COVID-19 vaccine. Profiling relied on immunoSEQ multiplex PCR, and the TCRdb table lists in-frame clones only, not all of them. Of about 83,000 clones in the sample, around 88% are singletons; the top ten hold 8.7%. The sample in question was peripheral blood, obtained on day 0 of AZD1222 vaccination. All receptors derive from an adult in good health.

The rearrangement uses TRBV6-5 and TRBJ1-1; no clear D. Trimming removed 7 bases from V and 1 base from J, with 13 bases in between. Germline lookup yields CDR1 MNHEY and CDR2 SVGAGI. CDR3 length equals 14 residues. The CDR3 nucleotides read TGTGCCAGCACTTCTGGGCACCGGAACACTGAAGCTTTCTTT. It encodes CASTSGHRNTEAFF.

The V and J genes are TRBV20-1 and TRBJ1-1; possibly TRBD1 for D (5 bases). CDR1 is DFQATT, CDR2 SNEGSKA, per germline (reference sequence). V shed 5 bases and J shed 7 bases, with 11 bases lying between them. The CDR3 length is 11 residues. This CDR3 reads CSARKTDEAFF. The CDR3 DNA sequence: TGCAGTGCTCGGAAGACAGATGAAGCTTTCTTT.

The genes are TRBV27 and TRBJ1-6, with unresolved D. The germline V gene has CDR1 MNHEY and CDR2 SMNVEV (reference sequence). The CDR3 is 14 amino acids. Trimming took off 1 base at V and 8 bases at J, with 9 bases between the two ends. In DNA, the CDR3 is TGTGCCAGCAGTTTATTTGGTCCGGATTCACCCCTCCACTTT. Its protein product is CASSLFGPDSPLHF.

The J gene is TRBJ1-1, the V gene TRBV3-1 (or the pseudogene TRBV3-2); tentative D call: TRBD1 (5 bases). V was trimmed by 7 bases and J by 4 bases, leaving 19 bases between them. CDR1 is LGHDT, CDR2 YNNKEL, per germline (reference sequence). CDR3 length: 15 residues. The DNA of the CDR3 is TGTGCCAGCACCCGACAGCCTAGTAAGGGCACTGAAGCTTTCTTT. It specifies CASTRQPSKGTEAFF.

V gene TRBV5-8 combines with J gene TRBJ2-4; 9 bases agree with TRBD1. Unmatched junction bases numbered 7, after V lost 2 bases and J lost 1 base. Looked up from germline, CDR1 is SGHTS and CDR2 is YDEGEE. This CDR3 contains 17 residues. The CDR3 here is CASSFRTGVLAKNIQYF. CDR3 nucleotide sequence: TGTGCCAGCAGCTTCAGGACAGGGGTGTTGGCCAAAAACATTCAGTACTTC.

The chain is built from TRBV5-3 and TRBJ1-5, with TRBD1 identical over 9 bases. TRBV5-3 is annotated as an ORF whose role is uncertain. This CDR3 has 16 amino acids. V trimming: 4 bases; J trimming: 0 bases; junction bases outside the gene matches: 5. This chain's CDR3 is CARSLGTGYSNQPQHF. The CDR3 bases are TGTGCCAGAAGCCTAGGGACAGGGTATAGCAATCAGCCCCAGCATTTT.

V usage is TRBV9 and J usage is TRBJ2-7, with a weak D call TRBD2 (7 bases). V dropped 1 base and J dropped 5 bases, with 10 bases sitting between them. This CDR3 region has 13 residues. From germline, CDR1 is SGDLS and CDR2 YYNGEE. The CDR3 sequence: CASSVRGGNEQYF. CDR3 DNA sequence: TGTGCCAGCAGCGTAAGGGGGGGGAACGAGCAGTACTTC.

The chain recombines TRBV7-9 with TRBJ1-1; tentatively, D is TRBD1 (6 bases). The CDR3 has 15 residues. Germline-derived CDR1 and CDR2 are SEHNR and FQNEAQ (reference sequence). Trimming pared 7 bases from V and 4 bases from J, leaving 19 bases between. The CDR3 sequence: CASTKRGGGGTEAFF. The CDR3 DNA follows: TGTGCCAGCACTAAAAGGGGGGGAGGTGGCACTGAAGCTTTCTTT.

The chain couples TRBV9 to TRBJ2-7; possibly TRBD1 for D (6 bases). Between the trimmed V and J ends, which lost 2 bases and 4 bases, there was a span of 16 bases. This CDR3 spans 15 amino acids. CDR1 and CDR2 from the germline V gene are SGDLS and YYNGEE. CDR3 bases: TGTGCCAGCAGCGTTGGGGGCGGCCCTGTTTACGAGCAGTACTTC. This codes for CASSVGGGPVYEQYF. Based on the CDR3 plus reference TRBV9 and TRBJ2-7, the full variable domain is DSGVTQTPKHLITATGQRVTLRCSPRSGDLSVYWYQQSLDQGLQFLIQYYNGEERAKGNILERFSAQQFPDLHSELNLSSLELGDSALYFCASSVGGGPVYEQYFGPGTRLTVT.

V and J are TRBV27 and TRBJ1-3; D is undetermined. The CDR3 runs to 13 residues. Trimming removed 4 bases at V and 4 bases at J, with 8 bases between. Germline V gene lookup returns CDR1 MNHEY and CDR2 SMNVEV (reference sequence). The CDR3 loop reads CASSSSGGNTIYF. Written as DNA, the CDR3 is TGTGCCAGCAGTTCTAGCGGGGGAAACACCATATATTTT.

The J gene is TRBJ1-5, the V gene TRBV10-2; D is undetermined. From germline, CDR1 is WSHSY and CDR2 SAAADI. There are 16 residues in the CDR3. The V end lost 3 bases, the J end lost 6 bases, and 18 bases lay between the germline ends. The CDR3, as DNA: TGCGCCAGCAGTGAAAGGTCCCTAACTCTGGGTCAGCCCCAGCATTTT. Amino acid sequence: CASSERSLTLGQPQHF.

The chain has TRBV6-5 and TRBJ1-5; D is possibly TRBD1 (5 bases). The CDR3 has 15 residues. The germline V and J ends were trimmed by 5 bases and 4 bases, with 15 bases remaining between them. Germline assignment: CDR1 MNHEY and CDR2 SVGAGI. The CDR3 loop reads CASSRTGTHNQPQHF. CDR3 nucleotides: TGTGCCAGCAGTAGAACCGGGACCCATAATCAGCCCCAGCATTTT.

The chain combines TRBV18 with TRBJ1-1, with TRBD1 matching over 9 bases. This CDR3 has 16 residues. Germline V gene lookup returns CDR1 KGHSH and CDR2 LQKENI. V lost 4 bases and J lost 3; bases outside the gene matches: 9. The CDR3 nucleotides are TGTGCCAGCTCACAGGGGACAGGGTGGGGAGACACTGAAGCTTTCTTT. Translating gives CASSQGTGWGDTEAFF.

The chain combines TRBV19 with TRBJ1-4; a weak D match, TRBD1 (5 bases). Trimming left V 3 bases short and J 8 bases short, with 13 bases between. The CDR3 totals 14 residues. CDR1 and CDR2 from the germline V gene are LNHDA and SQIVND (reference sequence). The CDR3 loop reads CASSIKGTNEKLFF. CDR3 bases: TGTGCCAGTAGTATTAAAGGGACCAACGAAAAACTGTTTTTT.

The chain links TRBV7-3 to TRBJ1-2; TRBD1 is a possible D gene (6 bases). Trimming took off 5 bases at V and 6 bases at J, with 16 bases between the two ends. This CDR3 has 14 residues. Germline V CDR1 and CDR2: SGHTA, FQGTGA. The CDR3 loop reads CASSPHQGTDGYTF. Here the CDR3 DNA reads TGTGCCAGCAGCCCCCACCAGGGGACCGATGGCTACACCTTC. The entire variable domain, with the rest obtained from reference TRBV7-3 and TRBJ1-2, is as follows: GAGVSQTPSNKVTEKGKYVELRCDPISGHTALYWYRQSLGQGPEFLIYFQGTGAADDSGLPNDRFFAVRPEGSVSTLKIQRTERGDSAVYLCASSPHQGTDGYTFGSGTRLTVV.

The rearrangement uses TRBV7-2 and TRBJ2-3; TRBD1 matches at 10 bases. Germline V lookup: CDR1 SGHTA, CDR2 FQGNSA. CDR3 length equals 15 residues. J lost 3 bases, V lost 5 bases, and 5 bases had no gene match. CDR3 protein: CASSVDRGRTDTQYF. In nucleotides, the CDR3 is TGTGCCAGCAGCGTCGACAGGGGGCGGACAGATACGCAGTATTTT.

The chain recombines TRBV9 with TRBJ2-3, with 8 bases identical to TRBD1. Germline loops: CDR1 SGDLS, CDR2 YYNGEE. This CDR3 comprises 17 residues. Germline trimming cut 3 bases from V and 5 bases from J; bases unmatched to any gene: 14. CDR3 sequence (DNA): TGTGCCAGCAGCGCCCACGGTAATCAGGGGGCCAAAGATACGCAGTATTTT. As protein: CASSAHGNQGAKDTQYF. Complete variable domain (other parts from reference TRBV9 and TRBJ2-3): DSGVTQTPKHLITATGQRVTLRCSPRSGDLSVYWYQQSLDQGLQFLIQYYNGEERAKGNILERFSAQQFPDLHSELNLSSLELGDSALYFCASSAHGNQGAKDTQYFGPGTRLTVL.

The CDR3 loop is CASSVGQGTGNTIYF. The CDR3 DNA reads as TGTGCCAGCAGCGTAGGTCAGGGAACTGGAAACACCATATATTTT. The rearrangement links TRBV9 to TRBJ1-3; maybe TRBD1 (5 bases). Looked up from germline, CDR1 is SGDLS and CDR2 is YYNGEE. The CDR3 loop spans 15 amino acids. The V and J ends lost 0 bases and 2 bases respectively, with 9 bases between them.

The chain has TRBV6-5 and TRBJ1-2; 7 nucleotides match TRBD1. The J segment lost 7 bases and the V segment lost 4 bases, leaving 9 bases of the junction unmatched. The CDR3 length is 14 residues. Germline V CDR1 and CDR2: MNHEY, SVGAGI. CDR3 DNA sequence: TGTGCCAGCAGTTCAGGACAGAGGGGGCGTGGCTACACCTTC. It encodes CASSSGQRGRGYTF.

The CDR3 protein is CASSLSGPTGELFF. In DNA form, the CDR3 reads TGTGCCAGCAGTTTATCCGGTCCCACCGGGGAGCTGTTTTTT. The chain has TRBV28 and TRBJ2-2; D is unclear. CDR1 and CDR2 (germline): MDHEN, SYDVKM. The CDR3 totals 14 residues. V was shortened by 1 base and J by 4 bases, with 7 bases between the two germline ends.

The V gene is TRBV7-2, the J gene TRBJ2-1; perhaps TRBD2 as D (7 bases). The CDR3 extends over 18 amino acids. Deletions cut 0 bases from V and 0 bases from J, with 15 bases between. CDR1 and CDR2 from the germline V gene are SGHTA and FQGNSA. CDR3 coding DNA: TGTGCCAGCAGCTTAGCGGGGGGGGGCGGACGCTCCTACAATGAGCAGTTCTTC. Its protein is CASSLAGGGGRSYNEQFF.

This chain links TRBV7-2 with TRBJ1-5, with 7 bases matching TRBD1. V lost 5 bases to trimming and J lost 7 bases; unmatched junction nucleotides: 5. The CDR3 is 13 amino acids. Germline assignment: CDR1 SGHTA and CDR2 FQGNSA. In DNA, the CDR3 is TGTGCCAGCAGCAACAGGGGAGGGCAGCCCCAGCATTTT. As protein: CASSNRGGQPQHF.

CDR3 bases: TGTGCCAGCAGGCTCCAGGGGAACACTGAAGCTTTCTTT. This translates into CASRLQGNTEAFF. The chain joins TRBV11-2 to TRBJ1-1; D may be TRBD1 (5 bases). With 6 bases removed from V and 1 base from J, the gap between germline ends came to 9 bases. CDR1 is SGHAT and CDR2 is FQNNGV in the germline V gene. The CDR3 is 13 amino acids.

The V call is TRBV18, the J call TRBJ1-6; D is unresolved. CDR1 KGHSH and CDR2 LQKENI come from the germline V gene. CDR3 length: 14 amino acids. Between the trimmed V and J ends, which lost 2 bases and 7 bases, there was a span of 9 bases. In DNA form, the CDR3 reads TGTGCCAGCTCACCAACGGACGAGAATTCACCCCTCCACTTT. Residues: CASSPTDENSPLHF.

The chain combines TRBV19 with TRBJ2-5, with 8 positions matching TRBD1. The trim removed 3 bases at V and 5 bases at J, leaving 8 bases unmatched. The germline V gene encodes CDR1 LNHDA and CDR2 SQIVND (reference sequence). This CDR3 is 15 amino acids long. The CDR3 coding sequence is TGTGCCAGTAGTATGGCAGGGGGCGGAACGGAGACCCAGTACTTC. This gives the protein CASSMAGGGTETQYF.

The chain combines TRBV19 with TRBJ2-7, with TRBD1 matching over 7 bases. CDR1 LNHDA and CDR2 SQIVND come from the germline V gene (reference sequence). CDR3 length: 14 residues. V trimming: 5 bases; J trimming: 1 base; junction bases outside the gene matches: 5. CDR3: CASSPTGASYEQYF. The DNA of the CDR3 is TGTGCCAGTAGTCCTACAGGGGCATCCTACGAGCAGTACTTC.

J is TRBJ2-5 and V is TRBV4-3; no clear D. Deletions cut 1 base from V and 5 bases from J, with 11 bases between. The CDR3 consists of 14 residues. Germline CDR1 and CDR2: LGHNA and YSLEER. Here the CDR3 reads CASSQVLQKETQYF. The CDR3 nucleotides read TGCGCCAGCAGCCAAGTTCTTCAGAAGGAGACCCAGTACTTC.

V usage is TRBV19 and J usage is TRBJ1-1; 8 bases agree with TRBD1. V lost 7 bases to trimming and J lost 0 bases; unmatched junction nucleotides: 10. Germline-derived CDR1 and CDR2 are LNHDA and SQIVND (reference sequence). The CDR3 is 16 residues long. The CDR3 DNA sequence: TGTGCCAGTACCCAGACAGGGGCTTTTATGAACACTGAAGCTTTCTTT. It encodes CASTQTGAFMNTEAFF. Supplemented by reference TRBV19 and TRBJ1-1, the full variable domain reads DGGITQSPKYLFRKEGQNVTLSCEQNLNHDAMYWYRQDPGQGLRLIYYSQIVNDFQKGDIAEGYSVSREKKESFPLTVTSAQKNPTAFYLCASTQTGAFMNTEAFFGQGTRLTVV.

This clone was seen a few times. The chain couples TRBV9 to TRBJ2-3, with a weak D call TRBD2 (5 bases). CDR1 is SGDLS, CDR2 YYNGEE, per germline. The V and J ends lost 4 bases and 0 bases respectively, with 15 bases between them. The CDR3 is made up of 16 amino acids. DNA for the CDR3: TGTGCCAGCAGCCCGCAGTTAGCGACTAGCACAGATACGCAGTATTTT. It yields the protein CASSPQLATSTDTQYF.

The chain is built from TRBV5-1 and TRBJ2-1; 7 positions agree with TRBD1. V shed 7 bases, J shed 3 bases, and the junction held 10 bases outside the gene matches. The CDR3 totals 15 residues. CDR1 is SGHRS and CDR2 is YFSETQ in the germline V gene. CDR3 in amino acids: CASLLTTGSYNEQFF. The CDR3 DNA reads TGCGCCAGCCTACTGACGACAGGGAGCTACAATGAGCAGTTCTTC. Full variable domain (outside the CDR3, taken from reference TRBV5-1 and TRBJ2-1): KAGVTQTPRYLIKTRGQQVTLSCSPISGHRSVSWYQQTPGQGLQFLFEYFSETQRNKGNFPGRFSGRQFSNSRSEMNVSTLELGDSALYLCASLLTTGSYNEQFFGPGTRLTVL.

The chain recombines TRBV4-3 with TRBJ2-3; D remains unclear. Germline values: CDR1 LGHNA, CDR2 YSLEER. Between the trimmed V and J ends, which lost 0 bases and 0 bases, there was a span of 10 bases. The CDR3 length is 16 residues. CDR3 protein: CASSQDWGTSTDTQYF. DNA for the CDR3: TGCGCCAGCAGCCAAGACTGGGGAACTAGCACAGATACGCAGTATTTT.

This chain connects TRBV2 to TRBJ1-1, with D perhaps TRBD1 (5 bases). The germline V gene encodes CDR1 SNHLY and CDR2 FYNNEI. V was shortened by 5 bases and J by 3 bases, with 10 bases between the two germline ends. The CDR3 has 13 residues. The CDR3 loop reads CASSPDIHTEAFF. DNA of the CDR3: TGTGCCAGCAGTCCGGACATCCACACTGAAGCTTTCTTT.